Below, one TCR beta chain is given with its context. Its antigen remains unknown. Negative selection yielded untouched CD4+ T cells of average about 98% purity. This sample is part of a study of T cell repertoires and HLA-DP antigens. General study points: Naive and memory CD4+ repertoires were not analysed separately.

V was cut by 0 bases and J by 4 bases, with 13 bases left in between. Looked up from germline, CDR1 is MGHRA and CDR2 is YSYEKL. The CDR3 runs 16 residues. The assay was immunoSEQ multiplex PCR, and TCRdb's table has in-frame clones only and misses some. Of about 89,000 clones listed, roughly 86% are singletons. This TCR was sampled from a man aged 50 or older in good health and CMV-seronegative. The gene calls are TRBV4-1 and TRBJ1-3, with TRBD1 as a possible D gene (6 bases). Sequencing was carried out using CD4+ T cells from PBMCs. CDR3 residues: CASSQEDSRRGNTIYF. CDR3 nucleotide sequence: TGCGCCAGCAGCCAAGAGGACAGTAGAAGGGGAAACACCATATATTTT.